The source of this T cell receptor beta chain is a study of human T cells and chemical hapten exposure (dated by TCRdb to 2020 to 2023). For the study in its entirety: For sensitization, 2% DPC in acetone was applied to a roughly 2 cm by roughly 2 cm area of upper inner arm skin. Patients additionally received weekly therapeutic DPC doses to the scalp throughout the approximately 25-week study period. Patch tests used Finn chambers with 0.01% DPC on the upper back, scored after 6 days by International Contact Dermatitis Research Group standards. The patient cohort, mostly female, included alopecia areata with under or over 50% scalp involvement, alopecia totalis and alopecia universalis. Libraries were combined into a pool for sequencing, and differences in TCR yield between samples came mainly from small differences in library volumes within the pool. Peripheral blood TCR repertoire changes were tracked in vivo in alopecia patients during primary and secondary sensitization to the hapten diphenylcyclopropenone (DPC). Blood samples were taken from patients before sensitization (week 0) and then at 2, 6 and about 24 weeks after DPC sensitization. Under 30 alopecia patients gave blood for TCR sequencing at one to four time points (pre-sensitization, 2, 6 and 24 weeks). What the authors observed across the whole study: Expanded TCRs formed significantly more large CDR3 similarity clusters than pre-sensitization or healthy control sets, consistent with antigen-driven responses. DPC sensitization did not change how many TCRs were above 1 in 1000 frequency, and no evidence was found of alterations in global repertoire structure. Repeated subsampling changed both the strength of the expansion versus patch-test correlation and the threshold at which the correlation became significant. Patch test score was positively correlated with the number of PT1 expanded TCRs, with significance at thresholds 8, 16 and 32 but not at 4. Alopecia, a presumed autoimmune disease, was present in all patients, so the immune response of the patients might differ from that of healthy individuals.

Comment on this clonotype: Its antigen has not been determined. Base-call qualities are not available, and no considerably larger clone is one nucleotide away.

Reading the label with the study, this specimen's time point is: patch test 2, 6 weeks after DPC sensitization. The label giving this sample's treatment or condition can be read as: therapeutic diphenylcyclopropenone sensitization with weekly scalp DPC. At every patch-test visit, the blood draw took place before the patch test was put on. Eligible patients were aged 18 to 70, diagnosed with alopecia, deemed suitable for DPC therapy, and excluded if pregnant. Unfractionated whole blood was collected in Tempus Blood RNA tubes, and total RNA was extracted from that blood. From the cysteine through the phenylalanine, the CDR3 covers 14 amino acids. The only DNA kept is the CDR3, 42 bases in frame from the first base. The germline V gene (reference sequence) specifies MNHEY as CDR1 and SMNVEV as CDR2. The germline V and J ends show losses of 4 bases and 10 bases respectively, and no gene match explains 7 bases of the junction.

The receptor library was made with RACE. Instrument on record: NextSeq 500. During library preparation, unique molecular identifiers were attached to individual cDNA molecules so that TCRs could be counted in a quantitative, reproducible way. From each blood RNA sample, both TCR alpha and TCR beta chains were sequenced. In the paper's pipeline: Samples had a median of roughly 99,000 TCRs, with a range from roughly 23,224 to 700,000. V, J and CDR3 annotation of the TCR reads was carried out using the Decombinator software suite. For the PS versus PT1 abundance plots, all samples were subsampled to the same number of TCRs (28,000). Expanded TCRs were defined as absent before sensitization and observed at least eight times at the 2-week time point. The public reads were reprocessed in TCRdb via fastp at Q25 and MiXCR, keeping in-frame beta chains. Merged by CDR3 protein, the rows form single entries marked with the most common genes and DNA. TCRdb's processing, not the study's, gives the V and J calls here. For this sample there are more than 85,000 distinct CDR3 sequences; 9% to 9.5% appear just once. About 3.1% of the sample is taken by the ten largest.

This clonotype was obtained from a woman aged 35 to 49 with alopecia areata. Some clones in this sample may be carry-over from other donors' samples. The rearrangement combines TRBV27 with TRBJ1-6, with 7 junctional bases fitting TRBD1. Material: whole blood, obtained in connection with sensitization to the hapten diphenylcyclopropenone (DPC). The DNA is as follows: TGTGCCAGCAGTTCCCCGACAGGGCGGTCACCCCTCCACTTT. This sequence encodes CASSSPTGRSPLHF.